The 7 T cell receptor beta chains below come from one sample, sequenced in a study of human T cells and chemical hapten exposure. Time point reported: pre-sensitization, week 0. Treatment of the sample: therapeutic diphenylcyclopropenone sensitization with weekly scalp DPC. One entry per CDR3 protein, called by TCRdb with MiXCR from the RACE reads. This repertoire shows approximately 320,000 distinct CDR3 sequences, 5% to 6.5% found once; its top ten account for about 7.7%. The material was whole blood, obtained in connection with sensitization to the hapten diphenylcyclopropenone (DPC). The receptors here all came from a woman in her late teens or twenties with alopecia areata. Some clones in this sample may be carry-over from other donors' samples.

Ten or more counts support this clonotype. V gene TRBV12-3 or TRBV12-4 combines with J gene TRBJ1-3; D is unclear. V lost 4 bases, J lost 0 bases, and 10 bases lay in between. The CDR3 is 15 residues long. DNA for the CDR3: TGTGCCAGCAGTTACCCAGGTTCCTCTGGAAACACCATATATTTT. The encoded protein is CASSYPGSSGNTIYF.

In its sample, this clonotype was seen a few times. The chain links TRBV12-3 or TRBV12-4 to TRBJ2-7; 8 bases are a match to TRBD1. Trimming at V came to 5 bases and at J to 12 bases, leaving 6 bases not matched to a gene. The CDR3 consists of 11 residues. CDR3 residues: CASSRGQVPYF. CDR3 DNA: TGTGCCAGCAGTAGGGGACAGGTCCCGTACTTC.

V usage is TRBV7-8 and J usage is TRBJ1-3, with a tentative D call TRBD1 (5 bases). V lost 1 base, J lost 6 bases, and 10 bases lay in between. The CDR3 has 14 residues. In germline, CDR1 is SGHVS, CDR2 FQNEAQ. The DNA of the CDR3 is TGTGCCAGCAGCTTAGAGGGGACGGCAAACACCATATATTTT. Residues: CASSLEGTANTIYF.

The V gene is TRBV12-3 or TRBV12-4, the J gene TRBJ1-3, with D unresolved. The V end was cut by 5 bases, the J end by 0 bases, with 8 bases between. There are 14 residues in the CDR3. CDR3 DNA: TGTGCCAGCAGTCCCTGGCGCTCTGGAAACACCATATATTTT. Protein product: CASSPWRSGNTIYF.

This clonotype was seen a handful of times. The rearrangement links TRBV9 to TRBJ2-7, with unresolved D. CDR3 size: 14 residues. The germline CDR1 and CDR2 sequences are SGDLS and YYNGEE. The ends were cut back, 1 base at V and 0 bases at J, with 8 bases in the middle. DNA for the CDR3: TGTGCCAGCAGCGTAACACCAACCTCCTACGAGCAGTACTTC. Translating it yields CASSVTPTSYEQYF.

This clonotype was seen more than once but under ten times. This sequence joins TRBV7-2 and TRBJ1-4, with D tentatively TRBD1 (5 bases). The length of the CDR3 is 13 residues. Trimming cost V 4 bases and J 7 bases, with 10 bases left between them. Germline V CDR1 and CDR2: SGHTA, FQGNSA. As DNA, the CDR3 is TGTGCCAGCAGCTCCCGGGACCGTGAAAAACTGTTTTTT. Protein sequence: CASSSRDREKLFF.

The V and J genes are TRBV6-5 and TRBJ2-7, with 8 nucleotides matching TRBD1. The V gene end was trimmed by 6 bases and the J gene end by 5 bases; junction bases not matched to a gene: 9. Germline V gene lookup returns CDR1 MNHEY and CDR2 SVGAGI. This CDR3 spans 14 amino acids. The CDR3 reads CASRDRDRPHEQYF. As DNA, the CDR3 is TGTGCCAGCAGGGACCGGGACAGGCCTCACGAGCAGTACTTC.